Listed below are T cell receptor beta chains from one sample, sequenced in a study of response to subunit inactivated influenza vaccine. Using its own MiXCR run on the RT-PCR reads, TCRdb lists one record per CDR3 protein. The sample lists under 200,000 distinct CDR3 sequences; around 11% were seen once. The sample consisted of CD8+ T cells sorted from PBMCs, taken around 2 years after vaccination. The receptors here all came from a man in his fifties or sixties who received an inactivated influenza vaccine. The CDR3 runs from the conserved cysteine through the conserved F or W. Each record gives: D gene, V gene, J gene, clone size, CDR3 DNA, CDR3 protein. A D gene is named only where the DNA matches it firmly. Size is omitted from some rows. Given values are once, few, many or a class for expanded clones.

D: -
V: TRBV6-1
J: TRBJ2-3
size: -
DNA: TGTGCCAGCAGTCAATTGGACGGTAGCACAGATACGCAGTATTTT
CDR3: CASSQLDGSTDTQYF

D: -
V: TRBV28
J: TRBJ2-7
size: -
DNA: TGTGCCAGCGTTTTCCGACAGGAGCGTGACGAGCAGTACTTC
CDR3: CASVFRQERDEQYF

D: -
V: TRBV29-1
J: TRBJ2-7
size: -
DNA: TGCAGCGTTGAAATGGGTGTCGCCTACGAGCAGTACTTC
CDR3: CSVEMGVAYEQYF

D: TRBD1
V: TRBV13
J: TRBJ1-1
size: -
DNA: TGTGCCAGCAGCGTTGACAGGGGAGGAACTGAAGCTTTCTTT
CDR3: CASSVDRGGTEAFF

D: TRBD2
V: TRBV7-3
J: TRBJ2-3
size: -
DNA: TGTGCCAGCAGGACTAGCGGGAGGGATGGAGATACGCAGTATTTT
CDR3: CASRTSGRDGDTQYF

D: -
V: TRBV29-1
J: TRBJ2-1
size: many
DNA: TGCAGCGTCCCGGGGGGCCGAGGCTATGAGCAGTTCTTC
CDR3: CSVPGGRGYEQFF

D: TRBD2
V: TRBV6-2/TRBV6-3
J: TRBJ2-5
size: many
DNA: TGTGCCAGCAGAATCGCGGGGGTGGAGACCCAGTACTTC
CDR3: CASRIAGVETQYF

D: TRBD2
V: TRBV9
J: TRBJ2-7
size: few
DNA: TGTGCCAGCAGCCCGAGCGGGAGGCCTTCCTACGAGCAGTACTTC
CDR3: CASSPSGRPSYEQYF

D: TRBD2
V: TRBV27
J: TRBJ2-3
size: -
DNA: TGTGCCAGCAGTTTCGTCTTAAGCGGGGGCACAGATACGCAGTATTTT
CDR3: CASSFVLSGGTDTQYF

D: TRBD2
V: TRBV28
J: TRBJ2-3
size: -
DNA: TGTGCCAGCAGTATTCTAGCGGGAGGTGGAGATACGCAGTATTTT
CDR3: CASSILAGGGDTQYF

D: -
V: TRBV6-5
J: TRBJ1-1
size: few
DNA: TGTGCCAGCAGTTACTCGGTGGGGAACACTGAAGCTTTCTTT
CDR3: CASSYSVGNTEAFF

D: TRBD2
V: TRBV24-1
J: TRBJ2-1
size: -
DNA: TGTGCCACCAGTGGGGTTCGGACTAGCGGTTCTTCCTACAATGAGCAGTTCTTC
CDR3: CATSGVRTSGSSYNEQFF

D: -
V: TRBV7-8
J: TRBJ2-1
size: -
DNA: TGTGCCAGCAGCTTCACCTGGGGTTACGGCGATGAGCAGTTCTTC
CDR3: CASSFTWGYGDEQFF

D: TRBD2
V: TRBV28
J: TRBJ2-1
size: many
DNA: TGTGCCAGCAGTTTGTCAGCGGGAGGGCCTTTCAGAAATGAGCAGTTCTTC
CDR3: CASSLSAGGPFRNEQFF

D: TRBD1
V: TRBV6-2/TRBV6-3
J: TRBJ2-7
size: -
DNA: TGTGCCAGCAGTCAGGACAGGGGCGCCTCCTACGAGCAGTACTTC
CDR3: CASSQDRGASYEQYF

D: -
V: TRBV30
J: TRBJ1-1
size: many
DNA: TGTGCCTGGAGTGTTCTCCAGGGGACTGAAGCTTTCTTT
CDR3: CAWSVLQGTEAFF

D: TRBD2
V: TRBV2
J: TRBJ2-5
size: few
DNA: TGTGCCAGCAGTTATACGGGACTAGCGGCAAAAGAGACCCAGTACTTC
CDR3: CASSYTGLAAKETQYF

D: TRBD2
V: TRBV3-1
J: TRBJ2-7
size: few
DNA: TGTGCCAGCAGCCAAGTGCCTAGCGGGAGTTCCTACGAGCAGTACTTC
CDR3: CASSQVPSGSSYEQYF